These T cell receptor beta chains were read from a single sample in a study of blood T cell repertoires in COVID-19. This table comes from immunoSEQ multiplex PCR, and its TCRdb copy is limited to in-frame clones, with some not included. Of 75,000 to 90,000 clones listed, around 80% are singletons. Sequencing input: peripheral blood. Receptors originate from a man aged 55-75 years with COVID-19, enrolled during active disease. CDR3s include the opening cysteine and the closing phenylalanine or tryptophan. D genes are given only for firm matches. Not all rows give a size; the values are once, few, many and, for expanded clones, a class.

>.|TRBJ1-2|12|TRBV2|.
TGTGCCAGCAGTGCCTCGAACTATGGCTACACCTTC
CASSASNYGYTF
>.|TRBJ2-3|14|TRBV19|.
TGTGCCAGTAGTCCCGGGAGAAGCACAGATACGCAGTATTTT
CASSPGRSTDTQYF
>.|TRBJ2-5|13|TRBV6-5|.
TGTGCCAGCGCCGGGGGTCGGCGAGAGACCCAGTACTTC
CASAGGRRETQYF
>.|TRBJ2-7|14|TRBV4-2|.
TGTGCCAGCAGCCAAGATACAGACTCCTACGAGCAGTACTTC
CASSQDTDSYEQYF
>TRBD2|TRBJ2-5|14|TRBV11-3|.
TGTGCCAGCAGCTTAGGGGGACTACGAGAGACCCAGTACTTC
CASSLGGLRETQYF
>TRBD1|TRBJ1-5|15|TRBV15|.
TGTGCCACCAGCAGAGGGCGACAGGGCGGTCAGCCCCAGCATTTT
CATSRGRQGGQPQHF
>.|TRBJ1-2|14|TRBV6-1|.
TGTGCCAGCAGTGAAAGGGCAGGGGTCGGTGGCTACACCTTC
CASSERAGVGGYTF
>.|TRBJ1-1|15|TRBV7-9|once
TGTGCCAGCAGCCCCCAGGGACAAGGAAATACTGAAGCTTTCTTT
CASSPQGQGNTEAFF
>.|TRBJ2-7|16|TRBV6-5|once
TGTGCCAGCAGTTTCCCCCCGGCAGGGGTTAGCTACGAGCAGTACTTC
CASSFPPAGVSYEQYF
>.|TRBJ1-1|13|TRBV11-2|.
TGTGCCAGCAGCTTAATCGGGAACACTGAAGCTTTCTTT
CASSLIGNTEAFF
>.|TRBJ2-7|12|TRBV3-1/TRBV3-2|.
TGTGCCAGCAGTAAAGAGGGGGGGGAGCAGTACTTC
CASSKEGGEQYF
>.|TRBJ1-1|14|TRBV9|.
TGTGCCAGCAGCGCCAGGGGCATGAACACTGAAGCTTTCTTT
CASSARGMNTEAFF
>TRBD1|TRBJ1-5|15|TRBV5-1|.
TGCGCCAGCAGCATACAGGGGGATAGCAATCAGCCCCAGCATTTT
CASSIQGDSNQPQHF
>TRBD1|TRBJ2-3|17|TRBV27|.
TGTGCCAGCAGTTTGATCTGGACAGGGCGGACCACAGATACGCAGTATTTT
CASSLIWTGRTTDTQYF
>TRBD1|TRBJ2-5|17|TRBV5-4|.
TGTGCCAGCAGCTTGTTGGGACAGGGGGAAACGAAAGAGACCCAGTACTTC
CASSLLGQGETKETQYF
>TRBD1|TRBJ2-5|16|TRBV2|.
TGTGCCAGCAGTGGCTTCGGGACAGGGAAGGATGTGACCCAGTACTTC
CASSGFGTGKDVTQYF
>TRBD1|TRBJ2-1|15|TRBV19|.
TGTGCCAGTAGTATAGGAGGGACAGATAACCATGAGCAGTTCTTC
CASSIGGTDNHEQFF
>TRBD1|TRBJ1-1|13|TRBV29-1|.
TGCAGCGTCAGGGGGCTTTCGAACACTGAAGCTTTCTTT
CSVRGLSNTEAFF
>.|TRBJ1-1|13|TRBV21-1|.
TGTGCCAGCAGCCGAGAGCGGGGGGCCGAAGCTTTCTTT
CASSRERGAEAFF
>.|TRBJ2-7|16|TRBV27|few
TGTGCCAGCAGTTTTCTCGCCTCCGGGGTCTCCTACGAGCAGTACTTC
CASSFLASGVSYEQYF
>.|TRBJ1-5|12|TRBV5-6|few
TGTGCCAGCAGCTTCCGGGGACAGCCCCAGCATTTT
CASSFRGQPQHF
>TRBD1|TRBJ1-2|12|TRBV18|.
TGTGCCAGCTCAACCACCGGGACAGACAAAGACTTC
CASSTTGTDKDF
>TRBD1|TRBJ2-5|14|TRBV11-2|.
TGTGCCAGCAGCCAAAGGGACAGGGAAGAGACCCAGTACTTC
CASSQRDREETQYF
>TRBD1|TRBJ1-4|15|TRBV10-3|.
TGTGCCATCAGTGTGGACCCACAGGGGAATGAAAAACTGTTTTTT
CAISVDPQGNEKLFF
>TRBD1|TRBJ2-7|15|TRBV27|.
TGTGCCAGCAGACAAACAGGGGGTGGGTCCTACGAGCAGTACTTC
CASRQTGGGSYEQYF
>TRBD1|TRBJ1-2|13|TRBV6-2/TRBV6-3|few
TGTGCCAGCAGTTCCAGGGGGGATGGAGGCTACACCTTC
CASSSRGDGGYTF
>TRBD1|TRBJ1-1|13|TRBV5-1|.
TGCGCCAGCAGCCCGACAGGGGGCGCGGGAGCTTTCTTT
CASSPTGGAGAFF
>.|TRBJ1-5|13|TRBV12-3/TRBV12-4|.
TGTGCCAGCAGTTGGACAGCTAATCAGCCCCAGCATTTT
CASSWTANQPQHF
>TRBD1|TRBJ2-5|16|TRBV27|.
TGTGCCACCCATCTCCCTCTGGACAGGGGGACGGAGACCCAGTACTTC
CATHLPLDRGTETQYF
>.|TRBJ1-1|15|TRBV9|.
TGTGCCAGCAGCGTAGCACCAGGGATGAACACTGAAGCTTTCTTT
CASSVAPGMNTEAFF
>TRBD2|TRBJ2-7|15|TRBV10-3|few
TGTGCCATCAGTGGGACCGGACTAGCGGGCGACGAGCAGTACTTC
CAISGTGLAGDEQYF
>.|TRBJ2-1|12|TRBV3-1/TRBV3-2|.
TGTGCCAGCAGTCGAACCGGCAATGAGCAGTTCTTC
CASSRTGNEQFF
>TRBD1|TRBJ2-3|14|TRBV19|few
TGTGCCAGTAGTCAACGACAGGGACCAGATACGCAGTATTTT
CASSQRQGPDTQYF
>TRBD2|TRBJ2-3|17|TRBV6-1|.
TGTGCCAGCAGTGTGCGCCTAGCGGGGGATCACACAGATACGCAGTATTTT
CASSVRLAGDHTDTQYF
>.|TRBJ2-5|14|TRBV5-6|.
TGTGCCAGCAGCTTGGTCCAGGGACAAGAGACCCAGTACTTC
CASSLVQGQETQYF
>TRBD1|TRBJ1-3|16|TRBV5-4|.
TGTGCCAGCAGCTTTCTACGACAGGGCTCTGGAAACACCATATATTTT
CASSFLRQGSGNTIYF
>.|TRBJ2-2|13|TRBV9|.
TGTGCCAGCAGCATACTAGAGACCGGGGAGCTGTTTTTT
CASSILETGELFF